The table lists the clone carrying this TCR beta chain with a few counts. The target antigen is unknown. The record originates from a study of blood T cells in healthy people across ages. Findings and limits, study-wide: A strong correlation between TCR beta diversity and naive T cell percentage was seen.

Germline values: CDR1 MDHEN, CDR2 SYDVKM. CDR3 length: 16 residues. V shed 3 bases and J 4 bases; nucleotides not matched to a gene: 5. The authors ran a second PCR of 7 to 11 cycles using a sample-barcoded 5' primer and a J-beta primer mix. A template-switch adaptor that had 12 random nucleotides put a tag on each cDNA molecule. Paired-end reads containing CDR3 totaled no fewer than 2.5 million for each sample. TCRdb redid the calling of the 5' RACE reads with MiXCR, one entry per CDR3 protein. Of more than 650,000 distinct CDR3 sequences detected, 22% appear once; the ten largest clones hold about 22%.

Sequences were obtained from blood. The source of this sequence is a man aged 65-85 years in good health. V is TRBV28 and J is TRBJ2-3, with TRBD2 identical over 12 bases. The CDR3 loop reads CASSFPASGGADTQYF. In nucleotides, the CDR3 is TGTGCCAGCAGTTTCCCGGCTAGCGGGGGGGCAGATACGCAGTATTTT.